This TCR beta chain was observed in a study of T cell responses to AZD1222 COVID-19 vaccine. The CDR3 runs to 13 residues. From germline, CDR1 is SGDLS and CDR2 YYNGEE. V was pared by 0 bases and J by 6 bases, with 8 bases between. Some clones are missing from TCRdb's copy, which holds only in-frame ones; the method was immunoSEQ multiplex PCR. This table has about 84,000 clones, 70% to 90% appearing once. The sequenced sample was peripheral blood, obtained on day 0 of AZD1222 vaccination. This chain uses TRBV9 with TRBJ2-3, with D hard to call. This receptor was taken from an adult in good health. The chain's CDR3 is CASSVVEIDTQYF. The CDR3 bases are TGTGCCAGCAGCGTAGTAGAAATTGATACGCAGTATTTT.